One sample yielded the 10 T cell receptor beta chains listed below, sequenced in a study of T cell responses to AZD1222 COVID-19 vaccine (dated by TCRdb to the early 2020s). This specimen's time point label, interpreted: baseline before first vaccination. Libraries were made using the immunoSEQ multiplex PCR assay. The source is immuneACCESS, and TCRdb retained only in-frame sequences with V and J called. Part of the clones is not carried over; for the studies checked, unresolved V genes explain less than half of this, and the remainder is unexplained. This sample gives some 120,000 clones in total; about 90% of them show up just once. Of the sample, around 7.2% falls within the top ten clones. Sequenced material: peripheral blood, taken on day 0 of AZD1222 vaccination. The receptors were gathered from an adult in good health.

This chain's CDR3 is CASIPGGDQPQHF. The CDR3 nucleotides read TGTGCCAGTATCCCAGGGGGGGATCAGCCCCAGCATTTT. The chain employs TRBV19 and TRBJ1-5, with 7 bases fitting TRBD1. This CDR3 contains 13 residues. The germline V gene has CDR1 LNHDA and CDR2 SQIVND (reference sequence). Unmatched junction bases numbered 5, after V lost 7 bases and J lost 5 bases.

V is TRBV2 and J is TRBJ1-4; D is unresolved. The CDR3 is made up of 14 amino acids. Trimming pared 5 bases from V and 4 bases from J, leaving 11 bases between. Germline CDR1 SNHLY, CDR2 FYNNEI. CDR3 in amino acids: CASSRGQNNEKLFF. The CDR3 DNA reads TGTGCCAGCAGTCGCGGGCAGAATAATGAAAAACTGTTTTTT.

This sequence joins TRBV28 and TRBJ1-3; D might be TRBD1 (5 bases). Trimming stripped 5 bases from V and 2 bases from J, with 16 bases between. The CDR3 length is 16 residues. The germline CDR1 and CDR2 sequences are MDHEN and SYDVKM. The CDR3 DNA reads as TGTGCCAGCAGTCCTATCGGGGGGAGGACTGGAAACACCATATATTTT. Translating it yields CASSPIGGRTGNTIYF.

This chain uses TRBV4-1 with TRBJ2-1; maybe TRBD2 (6 bases). The CDR3 is made up of 17 amino acids. V was cut by 1 base and J by 0 bases, with 13 bases left in between. Germline V gene sequence: CDR1 MGHRA, CDR2 YSYEKL. DNA of the CDR3: TGCGCCAGCAGCCAAGCCGGGACTCGCACCTCCTACAATGAGCAGTTCTTC. Protein sequence: CASSQAGTRTSYNEQFF.

The genes are TRBV9 and TRBJ2-7, with D maybe TRBD2 (5 bases). V shed 0 bases and J shed 0 bases, with 7 bases lying between them. There are 14 residues in the CDR3. Germline assignment: CDR1 SGDLS and CDR2 YYNGEE. CDR3 protein: CASSVEAVSYEQYF. In DNA form, the CDR3 reads TGTGCCAGCAGCGTAGAAGCGGTCTCCTACGAGCAGTACTTC.

J is TRBJ2-1 and V is TRBV15; 12 bases fit TRBD2. The CDR3 sequence is 15 residues long. With 11 bases clipped from V and 7 bases from J, the junction kept 12 bases outside the gene matches. Germline values: CDR1 LNHNV, CDR2 YYDKDF (reference sequence). Written as DNA, the CDR3 is TGTGCCTCGCGCCCTAGCGGGAGGGCCGATAATGAGCAGTTCTTC. This sequence encodes CASRPSGRADNEQFF.

A single count supports this clone. V is TRBV19 and J is TRBJ1-2; TRBD1 is a possible D gene (5 bases). The germline V gene has CDR1 LNHDA and CDR2 SQIVND (reference sequence). The CDR3 is 14 residues long. The ends were cut back, 1 base at V and 6 bases at J, with 12 bases in the middle. CDR3 nucleotide sequence: TGTGCCAGTAGTATAGGAGAGGGGTGGAATGGCTACACCTTC. Translated, it gives CASSIGEGWNGYTF.

The chain joins TRBV5-1 to TRBJ2-3; TRBD1 matches 7 bases. This CDR3 has 16 residues. J gave up 1 base and V 7 bases, and 12 bases lay outside the gene matches. Germline V lookup: CDR1 SGHRS, CDR2 YFSETQ. The CDR3 protein is CASSPPQGVRTDTQYF. The CDR3 region has the DNA TGCGCCAGCTCTCCCCCTCAGGGGGTACGCACAGATACGCAGTATTTT.

This chain joins TRBV24-1 and TRBJ2-3; 7 bases match TRBD2. Germline lookup yields CDR1 KGHDR and CDR2 SFDVKD. CDR3 length: 14 residues. The V and J ends lost 4 bases and 7 bases, in that order; junction bases with no gene match: 7. CDR3 residues: CATSESGAQHTQYF. In nucleotides, the CDR3 is TGTGCCACCAGTGAGAGCGGGGCTCAACATACGCAGTATTTT.

CDR3 loop: CASSKIGSDEQFF. CDR3 DNA: TGTGCCAGCTCTAAGATCGGGAGTGATGAGCAGTTCTTC. The chain is built from TRBV4-2 and TRBJ2-1; weak D call: TRBD2 (6 bases). With 8 bases removed from V and 8 bases from J, the gap between germline ends came to 16 bases. Germline CDR1 is LGHNA and CDR2 is YNFKEQ. The CDR3 sequence is 13 residues long.